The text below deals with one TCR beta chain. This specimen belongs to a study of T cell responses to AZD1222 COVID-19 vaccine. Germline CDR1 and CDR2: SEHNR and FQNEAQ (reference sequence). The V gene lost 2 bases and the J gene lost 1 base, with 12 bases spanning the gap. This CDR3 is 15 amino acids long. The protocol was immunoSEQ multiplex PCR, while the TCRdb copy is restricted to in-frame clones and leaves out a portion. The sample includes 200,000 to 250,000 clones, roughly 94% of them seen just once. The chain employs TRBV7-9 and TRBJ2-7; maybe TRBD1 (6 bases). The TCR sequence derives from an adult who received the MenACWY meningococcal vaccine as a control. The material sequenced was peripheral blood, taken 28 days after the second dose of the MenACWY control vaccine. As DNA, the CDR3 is TGTGCCAGCAGCTTATGGGGGCTCGGGTCCTACGAGCAGTACTTC. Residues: CASSLWGLGSYEQYF.